These 22 T cell receptor beta chains share one sample of origin, sequenced in a study of lymphopenia after photon versus proton radiotherapy. Sequencing was performed with immunoSEQ multiplex PCR; in TCRdb, only in-frame clones are kept and a portion is missing. The sample consists of 75,000 to 90,000 clones, about four fifths of them appearing once. Source: peripheral blood, taken from a patient treated with proton-based radiotherapy. All receptors come from a man aged 60-69 years with pancreatic cancer.

The rearrangement joins TRBV29-1 to TRBJ2-1; D is undetermined. CDR3 size: 12 residues. V was clipped by 1 base and J by 7 bases, with 8 bases between them. Germline V gives CDR1 SQVTM, CDR2 ANQGSEA. CDR3 sequence: CSVEGRINEQFF. CDR3 nucleotide sequence: TGCAGCGTTGAAGGGAGAATAAATGAGCAGTTCTTC.

J is TRBJ2-6 and V is TRBV28, with D tentatively TRBD1 (5 bases). Trimming cost V 6 bases and J 2 bases, with 14 bases left between them. The CDR3 loop spans 16 amino acids. Germline CDR1 MDHEN, CDR2 SYDVKM. This CDR3 reads CASRLTGSPGANVLTF. The CDR3 bases are TGTGCCAGCAGACTTACAGGTTCTCCTGGGGCCAACGTCCTGACTTTC.

This clone was seen a few times. V and J are TRBV19 and TRBJ1-5, with D perhaps matching TRBD1 (5 bases). Germline V gene data show CDR1 as LNHDA and CDR2 as SQIVND (reference sequence). V was trimmed by 3 bases and J by 2 bases, leaving 14 bases between them. The CDR3 spans 16 residues. The CDR3 spells CASSMTRGGGNQPQHF. The CDR3 nucleotides read TGTGCCAGTAGTATGACTCGGGGAGGGGGCAATCAGCCCCAGCATTTT.

V is TRBV6-6 and J is TRBJ2-1; perhaps TRBD2 as D (7 bases). The CDR3 runs 16 residues. Germline V gene sequence: CDR1 MNHNY, CDR2 SVGAGI (reference sequence). V shed 6 bases and J shed 10 bases, with 25 bases lying between them. As DNA, the CDR3 is TGTGCCAGCAGCTCATCGGGGGCGGGAGCCCCGGGGGAGCAGTTCTTC. As protein: CASSSSGAGAPGEQFF.

V and J are TRBV7-8 and TRBJ2-3; TRBD2 aligns across 7 bases. From germline, CDR1 is SGHVS and CDR2 FQNEAQ. The length of the CDR3 is 17 residues. The J segment lost 0 bases and the V segment lost 1 base, leaving 7 bases of the junction unmatched. The CDR3 reads CASSLGLASGSTDTQYF. As DNA, the CDR3 is TGTGCCAGCAGCTTAGGTTTGGCTAGCGGTAGCACAGATACGCAGTATTTT.

The V call is TRBV5-4, the J call TRBJ2-1; D call uncertain. Germline lookup yields CDR1 SGHNT and CDR2 YYREEE (reference sequence). Deletions cut 5 bases from V and 0 bases from J, with 12 bases between. The CDR3 extends over 15 amino acids. In DNA, the CDR3 is TGTGCCAGCAGTTCCACCTCGAGCTCCTACAATGAGCAGTTCTTC. Protein: CASSSTSSSYNEQFF.

This chain connects TRBV19 to TRBJ2-1; weak D call: TRBD2 (6 bases). Germline values: CDR1 LNHDA, CDR2 SQIVND (reference sequence). This CDR3 has 15 amino acids. V gave up 7 bases and J gave up 3 bases, with 16 bases separating them. The CDR3 region has the DNA TGTGCCAGTACCCTCCGAGGACTAATCTACAATGAGCAGTTCTTC. Translating gives CASTLRGLIYNEQFF.

This clone occurred a few times. V usage is TRBV6-6 and J usage is TRBJ2-3; D uncertain. Germline lookup yields CDR1 MNHNY and CDR2 SVGAGI (reference sequence). The ends were cut back, 4 bases at V and 5 bases at J, with 10 bases in the middle. The CDR3 spans 13 residues. Here the CDR3 DNA reads TGTGCCAGCAGTTTAGGTAGAGGAGATACGCAGTATTTT. The encoded protein is CASSLGRGDTQYF.

V and J are TRBV14 and TRBJ2-4; D is perhaps TRBD1 or TRBD2 (5 bases each). The germline V gene encodes CDR1 SGHDN and CDR2 FVKESK. Trimming cost V 4 bases and J 1 base, with 11 bases left between them. The CDR3 totals 15 residues. CDR3 bases: TGTGCCAGCAGCCCCCAGGGACGGGCCAAAAACATTCAGTACTTC. This encodes CASSPQGRAKNIQYF.

This clone has just a few counts. The chain recombines TRBV6-8 with TRBJ2-7; D might be TRBD2 (6 bases). From germline, CDR1 is MNHGY and CDR2 SAAAGT. The V end was cut by 5 bases, the J end by 0 bases, with 11 bases between. CDR3 length: 14 residues. CDR3 sequence reads: CASSPGTCSYEQYF. The CDR3 bases are TGTGCCAGCAGTCCCGGGACTTGCTCCTACGAGCAGTACTTC.

The V and J genes are TRBV7-9 and TRBJ1-6, with D perhaps matching TRBD1 (5 bases). The CDR3 has 14 amino acids. Germline lookup yields CDR1 SEHNR and CDR2 FQNEAQ (reference sequence). The V gene lost 3 bases and the J gene lost 6 bases, with 9 bases spanning the gap. CDR3 region: CASSFQGVNSPLHF. The CDR3 nucleotides are TGTGCCAGCAGCTTTCAGGGTGTTAATTCACCCCTCCACTTT.

The chain joins TRBV19 to TRBJ2-6, with TRBD1 matching 10 bases. The CDR3 has 15 residues. The V gene end was trimmed by 10 bases and the J gene end by 2 bases; junction bases not matched to a gene: 5. Germline CDR1 and CDR2: LNHDA and SQIVND (reference sequence). The CDR3 sequence is CATATGGPGANVLTF. For the CDR3, the DNA is TGTGCCACAGCGACAGGGGGCCCTGGGGCCAACGTCCTGACTTTC.

The chain employs TRBV7-6 and TRBJ1-3; D not resolved. The CDR3 totals 16 residues. The V gene lost 1 base and the J gene lost 1 base, with 11 bases spanning the gap. The germline gives CDR1 SGHVS, CDR2 FNYEAQ. CDR3 protein: CASSLDPPGSGNTIYF. The CDR3 nucleotides read TGTGCCAGCAGCTTAGACCCACCTGGGTCTGGAAACACCATATATTTT.

This clone was seen a handful of times. This chain uses TRBV5-1 with TRBJ2-1, with D hard to call. Looked up from germline, CDR1 is SGHRS and CDR2 is YFSETQ. The CDR3 covers 13 residues. Trimming removed 2 bases at V and 6 bases at J, with 9 bases between. The CDR3 loop reads CASSFDGLNEQFF. The DNA for the CDR3 is TGCGCCAGCAGCTTCGACGGCCTCAATGAGCAGTTCTTC.

The gene calls are TRBV19 and TRBJ1-4; TRBD1 is a possible D gene (6 bases). The V end was cut by 3 bases, the J end by 8 bases, with 7 bases between. The CDR3 totals 12 residues. The V gene's germline CDR1 is LNHDA and CDR2 SQIVND (reference sequence). Here the CDR3 reads CASSIQGEKLFF. As DNA, the CDR3 is TGTGCCAGTAGTATTCAGGGGGAAAAACTGTTTTTT.

This clone was seen a handful of times. This rearrangement joins TRBV28 to TRBJ1-1; D is uncertain. Trimming took off 8 bases at V and 6 bases at J, with 10 bases between the two ends. The germline V gene encodes CDR1 MDHEN and CDR2 SYDVKM. This CDR3 has 11 amino acids. The CDR3 nucleotides are TGTGCCAGCGGTTCTTGGTCTGAAGCTTTCTTT. Encoded protein: CASGSWSEAFF.

The rearrangement links TRBV13 to TRBJ2-1, with TRBD2 identical over 10 bases. The germline CDR1 and CDR2 sequences are PRHDT and FYEKMQ (reference sequence). Unmatched junction bases numbered 8, after V lost 4 bases and J lost 5 bases. The CDR3 consists of 16 residues. This CDR3 reads CASSSRAGGPHNEQFF. The CDR3 DNA reads TGTGCCAGCAGCTCTCGAGCGGGAGGGCCACACAATGAGCAGTTCTTC.

The chain recombines TRBV4-3 with TRBJ2-3, with 7 nucleotides matching TRBD2. Germline CDR1 LGHNA, CDR2 YSLEER. V dropped 0 bases and J dropped 6; count of bases not matched to a gene: 6. The CDR3 has 15 amino acids. CDR3: CASSQDMGGSDTQYF. The CDR3 DNA is TGCGCCAGCAGCCAAGATATGGGGGGGAGCGATACGCAGTATTTT.

The CDR3 region is CASSVGAGGLYGYTF. In nucleotides, the CDR3 is TGTGCCAGCAGCGTAGGGGCAGGCGGACTCTATGGCTACACCTTC. The chain has TRBV9 and TRBJ1-2; D is ambiguous. Germline V gene sequence: CDR1 SGDLS, CDR2 YYNGEE. Trimming removed 0 bases from V and 4 bases from J, with 13 bases in between. The CDR3 has 15 amino acids.

This clone appeared a single time. CDR3 residues: CASSRRQVRGLNTEAFF. For the CDR3, the DNA is TGTGCCAGCAGCCGTCGACAGGTAAGAGGCCTGAACACTGAAGCTTTCTTT. This chain connects TRBV11-1 to TRBJ1-1; D may be TRBD1 (6 bases). The CDR3 consists of 17 residues. Trimming took off 5 bases at V and 0 bases at J, with 19 bases between the two ends. Germline loops: CDR1 SGHAT, CDR2 FQDESV (reference sequence). Looking up the rest from reference TRBV11-1 and TRBJ1-1 gives the full variable domain: EAEVAQSPRYKITEKSQAVAFWCDPISGHATLYWYRQILGQGPELLVQFQDESVVDDSQLPKDRFSAERLKGVDSTLKIQPAELGDSAMYLCASSRRQVRGLNTEAFFGQGTRLTVV.

In regard to this clone: Other nucleotide sequences from this sample produce the same CDR3. The V call is TRBV5-4, the J call TRBJ2-3, with D possibly being TRBD1 (5 bases). Germline V gene sequence: CDR1 SGHNT, CDR2 YYREEE (reference sequence). The length of the CDR3 is 14 residues. Trimming cost V 3 bases and J 1 base, with 9 bases left between them. DNA for the CDR3: TGTGCCAGCAGCTGGGGCCAAGGCACAGATACGCAGTATTTT. Translation gives CASSWGQGTDTQYF. Complete variable domain (other parts from reference TRBV5-4 and TRBJ2-3): ETGVTQSPTHLIKTRGQQVTLRCSSQSGHNTVSWYQQALGQGPQFIFQYYREEENGRGNFPPRFSGLQFPNYSSELNVNALELDDSALYLCASSWGQGTDTQYFGPGTRLTVL.

V and J are TRBV5-5 and TRBJ2-7, with D maybe TRBD2 (7 bases). V shed 2 bases and J shed 0 bases, with 12 bases lying between them. The CDR3 covers 15 residues. The germline gives CDR1 SGHKS, CDR2 YYEKEE (reference sequence). The CDR3 DNA follows: TGTGCCAGCAGCTTAGGGGGGGACTACTCCTACGAGCAGTACTTC. This encodes CASSLGGDYSYEQYF.